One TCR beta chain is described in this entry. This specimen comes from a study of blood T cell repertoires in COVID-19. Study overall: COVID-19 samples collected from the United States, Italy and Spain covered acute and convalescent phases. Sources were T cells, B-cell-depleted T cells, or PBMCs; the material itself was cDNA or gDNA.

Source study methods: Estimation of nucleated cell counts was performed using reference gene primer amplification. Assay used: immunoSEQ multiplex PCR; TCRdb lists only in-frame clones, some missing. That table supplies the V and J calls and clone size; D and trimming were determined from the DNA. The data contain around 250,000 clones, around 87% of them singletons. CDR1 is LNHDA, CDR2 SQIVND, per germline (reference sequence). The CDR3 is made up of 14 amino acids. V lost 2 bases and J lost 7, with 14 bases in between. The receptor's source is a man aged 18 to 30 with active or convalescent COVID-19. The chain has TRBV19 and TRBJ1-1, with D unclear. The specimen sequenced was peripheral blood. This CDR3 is CASSILGPGSEAFF. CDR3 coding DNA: TGTGCCAGTAGTATACTAGGGCCCGGGAGTGAAGCTTTCTTT. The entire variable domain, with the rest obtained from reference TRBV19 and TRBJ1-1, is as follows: DGGITQSPKYLFRKEGQNVTLSCEQNLNHDAMYWYRQDPGQGLRLIYYSQIVNDFQKGDIAEGYSVSREKKESFPLTVTSAQKNPTAFYLCASSILGPGSEAFFGQGTRLTVV.